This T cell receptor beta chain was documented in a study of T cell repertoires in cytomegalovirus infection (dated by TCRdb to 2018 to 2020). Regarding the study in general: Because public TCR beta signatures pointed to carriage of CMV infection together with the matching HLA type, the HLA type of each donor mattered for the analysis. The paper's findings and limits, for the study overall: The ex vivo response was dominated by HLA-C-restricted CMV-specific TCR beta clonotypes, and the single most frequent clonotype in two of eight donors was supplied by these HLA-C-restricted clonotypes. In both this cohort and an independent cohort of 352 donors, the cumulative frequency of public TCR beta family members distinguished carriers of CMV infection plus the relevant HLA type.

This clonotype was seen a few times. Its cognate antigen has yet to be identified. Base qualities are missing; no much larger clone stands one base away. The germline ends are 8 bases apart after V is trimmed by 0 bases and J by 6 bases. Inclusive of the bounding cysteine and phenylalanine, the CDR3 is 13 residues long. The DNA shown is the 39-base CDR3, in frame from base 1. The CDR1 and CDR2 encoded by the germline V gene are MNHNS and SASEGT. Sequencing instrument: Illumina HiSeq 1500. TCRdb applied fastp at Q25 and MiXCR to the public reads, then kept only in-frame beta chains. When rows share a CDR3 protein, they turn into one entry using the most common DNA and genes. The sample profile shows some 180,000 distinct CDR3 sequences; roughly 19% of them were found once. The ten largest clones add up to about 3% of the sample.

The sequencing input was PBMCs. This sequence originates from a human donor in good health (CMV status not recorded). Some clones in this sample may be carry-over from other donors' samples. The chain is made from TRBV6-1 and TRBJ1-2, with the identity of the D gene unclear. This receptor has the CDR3 CASSEAGRDGYTF. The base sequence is TGTGCCAGCAGTGAAGCAGGGAGGGATGGCTACACCTTC.